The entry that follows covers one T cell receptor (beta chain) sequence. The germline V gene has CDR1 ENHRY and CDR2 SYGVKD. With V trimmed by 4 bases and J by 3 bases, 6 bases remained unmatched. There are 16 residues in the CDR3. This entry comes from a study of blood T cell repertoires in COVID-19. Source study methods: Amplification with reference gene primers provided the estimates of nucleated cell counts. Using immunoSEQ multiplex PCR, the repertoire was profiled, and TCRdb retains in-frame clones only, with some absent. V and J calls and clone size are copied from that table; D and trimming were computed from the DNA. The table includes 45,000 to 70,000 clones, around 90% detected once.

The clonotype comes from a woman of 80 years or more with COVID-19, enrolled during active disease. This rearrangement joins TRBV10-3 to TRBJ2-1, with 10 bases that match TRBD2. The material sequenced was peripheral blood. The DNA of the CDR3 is TGTGCCATCAGTGGAGGGCTAGCGGGGGTCTACAATGAGCAGTTCTTC. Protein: CAISGGLAGVYNEQFF.